This T cell receptor beta chain was obtained from a study of CD8+CD57+ T cells in acquired aplastic anemia. CDR1 is GTSNPN, CDR2 SVGIG, per germline (reference sequence). The V end was cut by 7 bases, the J end by 0 bases, with 6 bases between. This CDR3 is built from 11 residues. It was genomic DNA that served as the template for profiling TCR beta VDJ and CDR3. TCRdb fed the reads into MiXCR, producing one record per CDR3 protein. There are 200,000 to 250,000 distinct CDR3 sequences in the sample; 34% occur only once, and roughly 1.1% lies in the top ten. The TCR sequence derives from a human donor in good health, serving as a control. This chain connects TRBV30 to TRBJ1-1, with D uncertain. Sequences were obtained from sorted CD4+, CD8+, or CD8+CD57+ T cells (not recorded which) from PBMCs. The chain's CDR3 is CASNMNTEAFF. The CDR3 DNA follows: TGTGCCTCAAACATGAACACTGAAGCTTTCTTT.